The 27 T cell receptor beta chains below come from one sample, sequenced in a study of blood T cell repertoires in COVID-19. Profiled with immunoSEQ multiplex PCR; TCRdb holds only in-frame clones, not every one. The sample lists approximately 180,000 clones, around 87% occurring once. Sequenced: peripheral blood. All receptors derive from a man aged 35-49 years with active or convalescent COVID-19.

The J gene is TRBJ1-1, the V gene TRBV5-4, with D possibly TRBD1 on 5 matching bases. V was trimmed by 4 bases and J by 7 bases, leaving 14 bases between them. CDR3 length: 13 residues. The germline CDR1 and CDR2 sequences are SGHNT and YYREEE (reference sequence). The CDR3, as DNA: TGTGCCAGCAGCCTCGGCAGGGAAGGTGAAGCTTTCTTT. Its translation is CASSLGREGEAFF.

The V gene is TRBV5-4, the J gene TRBJ1-2; tentatively, D is TRBD1 (5 bases). The CDR3 loop spans 13 amino acids. V shed 0 bases and J shed 6 bases, with 9 bases lying between them. Germline V gene data show CDR1 as SGHNT and CDR2 as YYREEE (reference sequence). In nucleotides, the CDR3 is TGTGCCAGCAGCTTGGTCAGGGAGGATGGCTACACCTTC. Protein: CASSLVREDGYTF. Together with reference TRBV5-4 and TRBJ1-2, the CDR3 gives the full variable domain: ETGVTQSPTHLIKTRGQQVTLRCSSQSGHNTVSWYQQALGQGPQFIFQYYREEENGRGNFPPRFSGLQFPNYSSELNVNALELDDSALYLCASSLVREDGYTFGSGTRLTVV.

The chain employs TRBV6-5 and TRBJ1-1; D remains ambiguous. Germline assignment: CDR1 MNHEY and CDR2 SVGAGI. V shed 5 bases and J shed 4 bases, with 11 bases lying between them. The CDR3 spans 13 residues. The CDR3 region has the DNA TGTGCCAGCAGTACCGGGAGGCGCACTGAAGCTTTCTTT. Translated: CASSTGRRTEAFF.

CDR3: CASSVSSDRGNEQFF. The DNA of the CDR3 is TGCGCCAGCAGCGTATCCTCCGACAGGGGTAATGAGCAGTTCTTC. This chain connects TRBV5-1 to TRBJ2-1; 8 bases align to TRBD1. The J segment lost 7 bases and the V segment lost 4 bases, leaving 10 bases of the junction unmatched. This CDR3 is built from 15 residues. Germline CDR1 SGHRS, CDR2 YFSETQ.

V and J are TRBV6-6 and TRBJ1-2; 12 bases fit TRBD1. CDR3 length equals 15 residues. CDR1 is MNHNY, CDR2 SVGAGI, per germline (reference sequence). The V gene end was trimmed by 7 bases and the J gene end by 7 bases; junction bases not matched to a gene: 10. The CDR3 DNA reads TGTGCCAGCACCGTGGAGAGGGACAGGGGGCCTGGCTACACCTTC. It encodes CASTVERDRGPGYTF.

The gene calls are TRBV5-6 and TRBJ1-6, with D tentatively TRBD1 (5 bases). Trimming removed 4 bases at V and 10 bases at J, with 12 bases between. The CDR3 runs to 13 residues. Germline V gene sequence: CDR1 SGHDT, CDR2 YYEEEE. The CDR3 bases are TGTGCCAGCAGCATTACAGGTGCCTCACCCCTCCACTTT. This codes for CASSITGASPLHF.

The chain has TRBV5-4 and TRBJ2-2; 7 bases align to TRBD1. The V and J ends lost 4 bases and 4 bases, in that order; junction bases with no gene match: 7. The CDR3 is 15 amino acids. Germline V gene sequence: CDR1 SGHNT, CDR2 YYREEE (reference sequence). CDR3 region: CASSPRQGSTGELFF. The CDR3 nucleotides read TGTGCCAGCAGCCCAAGACAGGGATCCACCGGGGAGCTGTTTTTT. Supplemented by reference TRBV5-4 and TRBJ2-2, the full variable domain reads ETGVTQSPTHLIKTRGQQVTLRCSSQSGHNTVSWYQQALGQGPQFIFQYYREEENGRGNFPPRFSGLQFPNYSSELNVNALELDDSALYLCASSPRQGSTGELFFGEGSRLTVL.

The table lists this clone with a count of one. The rearrangement uses TRBV30 and TRBJ1-6; the match to TRBD1 covers 7 bases. CDR1 is GTSNPN, CDR2 SVGIG, per germline (reference sequence). V lost 1 base, J lost 10 bases, and 7 bases stayed unmatched. The CDR3 is 14 residues long. CDR3 coding DNA: TGTGCCTGGAGTGACACCGACAGGGTCTCACCCCTCCACTTT. It translates to CAWSDTDRVSPLHF.

This chain joins TRBV6-1 and TRBJ1-1; D may be TRBD1 (5 bases). The CDR3 runs 14 residues. The germline V and J ends were trimmed by 2 bases and 7 bases, with 14 bases remaining between them. Germline V gene sequence: CDR1 MNHNS, CDR2 SASEGT. The CDR3 loop is CASSEWGELGEAFF. DNA for the CDR3: TGTGCCAGCAGTGAATGGGGGGAATTAGGTGAAGCTTTCTTT.

This chain connects TRBV3-1 (or the pseudogene TRBV3-2) to TRBJ1-1; D is unresolved. Germline-derived CDR1 and CDR2 are LGHDT and YNNKEL (reference sequence). The V end lost 2 bases, the J end lost 1 base, and 11 bases lay between the germline ends. This CDR3 region has 15 residues. The DNA of the CDR3 is TGTGCCAGCAGCCAATCGGGTGGTGGGAACACTGAAGCTTTCTTT. Translated: CASSQSGGGNTEAFF.

This clone was seen a single time. The J gene is TRBJ1-5, the V gene TRBV19; D may be TRBD1 (6 bases). The CDR3 is 15 residues long. Germline V gene sequence: CDR1 LNHDA, CDR2 SQIVND (reference sequence). V lost 6 bases to trimming and J lost 0 bases, with 12 bases between them. This chain's CDR3 is CASSHTGNSNQPQHF. As DNA, the CDR3 is TGTGCCAGTAGCCACACAGGGAATAGCAATCAGCCCCAGCATTTT. Looking up the rest from reference TRBV19 and TRBJ1-5 gives the full variable domain: DGGITQSPKYLFRKEGQNVTLSCEQNLNHDAMYWYRQDPGQGLRLIYYSQIVNDFQKGDIAEGYSVSREKKESFPLTVTSAQKNPTAFYLCASSHTGNSNQPQHFGDGTRLSIL.

The V call is TRBV23-1, the J call TRBJ1-5; no clear D gene. TRBV23-1 is an open reading frame whose function is uncertain. V was clipped by 0 bases and J by 5 bases, with 11 bases between them. The CDR3 is made up of 15 amino acids. In DNA form, the CDR3 reads TGCGCCAGCAGTCAATCGGCGGTGGAAGATCAGCCCCAGCATTTT. Protein: CASSQSAVEDQPQHF.

The chain has TRBV19 and TRBJ1-5, with D possibly being TRBD1 (6 bases). The CDR3 runs 15 residues. Trimming stripped 6 bases from V and 1 base from J, with 13 bases between. From germline, CDR1 is LNHDA and CDR2 SQIVND (reference sequence). The CDR3 nucleotides are TGTGCCAGTAGGACGTTTGGGGGCAGCAATCAGCCCCAGCATTTT. Translating it yields CASRTFGGSNQPQHF.

This clone was observed a few times. The sample has other DNA sequences that encode this CDR3 too. This sequence joins TRBV29-1 and TRBJ2-5; 7 bases fit TRBD2. The CDR3 is 11 amino acids. Germline-derived CDR1 and CDR2 are SQVTM and ANQGSEA. The junction had 1 base not matched to a gene; V was cut back by 4 bases and J by 5 bases. CDR3 loop: CSVVRGETQYF. In DNA, the CDR3 is TGCAGCGTTGTGCGGGGGGAGACCCAGTACTTC.

This clone was counted once. The gene calls are TRBV28 and TRBJ1-4; D uncertain. The CDR3 consists of 18 residues. Germline CDR1 MDHEN, CDR2 SYDVKM. V was pared by 4 bases and J by 0 bases, with 18 bases between. CDR3 sequence (DNA): TGTGCCAGCAGTTCCAGCACCCGGGTCGGCGCAACTAATGAAAAACTGTTTTTT. It translates to CASSSSTRVGATNEKLFF.

This clone was seen a few times. The chain is built from TRBV19 and TRBJ2-7; 7 nucleotides align to TRBD1. Trimming took 1 base from V and 3 from J; bases not matched to a gene: 0. Germline loops: CDR1 LNHDA, CDR2 SQIVND (reference sequence). CDR3 length: 13 residues. The CDR3 coding sequence is TGTGCCAGTAGTATAGGGGACAGCTACGAGCAGTACTTC. It yields the protein CASSIGDSYEQYF.

This chain uses TRBV19 with TRBJ1-1; possibly TRBD1 for D (6 bases). CDR1 is LNHDA and CDR2 is SQIVND in the germline V gene (reference sequence). Trimming cost V 4 bases and J 1 base, with 13 bases left between them. The CDR3 runs to 15 residues. Here the CDR3 reads CASSTNREANTEAFF. The CDR3 DNA reads as TGTGCCAGTAGTACGAACAGGGAAGCGAACACTGAAGCTTTCTTT. Full variable domain (rest looked up from reference TRBV19 and TRBJ1-1): DGGITQSPKYLFRKEGQNVTLSCEQNLNHDAMYWYRQDPGQGLRLIYYSQIVNDFQKGDIAEGYSVSREKKESFPLTVTSAQKNPTAFYLCASSTNREANTEAFFGQGTRLTVV.

This chain uses TRBV30 with TRBJ1-2, with no clear D. CDR3 length: 12 amino acids. V lost 0 bases to trimming and J lost 8 bases, with 10 bases between them. The germline V gene encodes CDR1 GTSNPN and CDR2 SVGIG (reference sequence). The DNA for the CDR3 is TGTGCCTGGAGTGTGGTTTGGGAGGGCTACACCTTC. As protein: CAWSVVWEGYTF.

The chain is built from TRBV6-2 or TRBV6-3 and TRBJ2-4; the D gene is possibly TRBD2 (5 bases). The germline gives CDR1 MNHEY, CDR2 SVGEGT. Deletions cut 0 bases from V and 3 bases from J, with 12 bases between. This CDR3 region has 16 residues. CDR3 region: CASSYSPEGGKNIQYF. CDR3 sequence (DNA): TGTGCCAGCAGTTACTCTCCTGAGGGCGGCAAAAACATTCAGTACTTC.

This clone appeared a few times. This rearrangement joins TRBV28 to TRBJ1-2; 8 nucleotides agree with TRBD1. Germline loops: CDR1 MDHEN, CDR2 SYDVKM. CDR3 length equals 15 residues. V shed 3 bases and J 4 bases; nucleotides not matched to a gene: 7. Here the CDR3 DNA reads TGTGCCAGCAGTTTTACCGACAGGGGTCGCTATGGCTACACCTTC. Translated: CASSFTDRGRYGYTF.

The chain links TRBV19 to TRBJ2-7, with 9 positions matching TRBD1. V lost 5 bases, J lost 4 bases, and 9 bases stayed unmatched. The CDR3 covers 15 residues. The germline gives CDR1 LNHDA, CDR2 SQIVND (reference sequence). The CDR3 region has the DNA TGTGCCAGTAGTTACACAGGGGGCTCGACTTACGAGCAGTACTTC. It encodes CASSYTGGSTYEQYF.

The genes are TRBV28 and TRBJ2-7; TRBD2 agrees at 7 bases. The CDR3 contains 12 residues. CDR1 and CDR2 (germline): MDHEN, SYDVKM. The trim removed 3 bases at V and 6 bases at J, leaving 2 bases unmatched. The CDR3 DNA is TGTGCCAGCAGTTTTGCGGGGGTCGAGCAGTACTTC. As protein: CASSFAGVEQYF.

This clone was observed a single time. The chain has TRBV7-8 and TRBJ2-7, with 7 bases identical to TRBD1. This CDR3 spans 16 amino acids. Germline assignment: CDR1 SGHVS and CDR2 FQNEAQ. Germline trimming cut 6 bases from V and 5 bases from J; bases unmatched to any gene: 16. The CDR3 reads CASSIDSGTEWDEQYF. The DNA for the CDR3 is TGTGCCAGCAGTATTGATTCCGGGACAGAGTGGGACGAGCAGTACTTC.

The chain has TRBV25-1 and TRBJ1-2; TRBD1 agrees at 10 bases. The CDR3 sequence is 17 residues long. The germline V gene has CDR1 MGHDK and CDR2 SYGVNS. V lost 6 bases and J lost 1; bases outside the gene matches: 11. CDR3 bases: TGTGCCAGCAGCTCCCGGGACAGGGGCCTTTTTAACTATGGCTACACCTTC. Its translation: CASSSRDRGLFNYGYTF.

The V and J genes are TRBV7-9 and TRBJ1-6; TRBD1 matches at 7 bases. The V gene's germline CDR1 is SEHNR and CDR2 FQNEAQ (reference sequence). Germline trimming cut 5 bases from V and 10 bases from J; bases unmatched to any gene: 14. CDR3 length equals 16 residues. The CDR3 DNA reads as TGTGCCAGCAGCGGAGGCGTGACAGGGACTGGCTCACCCCTCCACTTT. Protein sequence: CASSGGVTGTGSPLHF.

In this sample, this clone turned up a few times. This rearrangement joins TRBV4-1 to TRBJ2-1; 10 nucleotides match TRBD2. This CDR3 is built from 16 residues. J gave up 8 bases and V 3 bases, and 10 bases lay outside the gene matches. Per the germline V gene, CDR1 is MGHRA and CDR2 is YSYEKL. Written as DNA, the CDR3 is TGCGCCAGCAGCCAGGAAACTAGCGGGGTTATGGATGAGCAGTTCTTC. The encoded protein is CASSQETSGVMDEQFF.

The chain employs TRBV11-2 and TRBJ1-6; D gene ambiguous. With 4 bases removed from V and 5 bases from J, the gap between germline ends came to 3 bases. The CDR3 is 12 residues long. CDR1 and CDR2 from the germline V gene are SGHAT and FQNNGV. This CDR3 is CASSSNNSPLHF. For the CDR3, the DNA is TGTGCCAGCAGCTCTAATAATTCACCCCTCCACTTT.